Only a few counts were recorded for the clone carrying this T cell receptor beta chain. The antigen is not known. This sample is part of a study of beta chain features in type 1 diabetes. Expressed TCRB transcripts got sequenced, as all isolated RNA was reverse transcribed. Sequencing was performed with immunoSEQ multiplex PCR; in TCRdb, only in-frame clones are kept and a portion is missing. This table holds about 240,000 clones, roughly 30% found once. General study points: Sequencing of cDNA might inflate the share of cells that strongly express TCR.

The CDR3 contains 15 residues. Germline values: CDR1 MGHDK, CDR2 SYGVNS. V was trimmed by 3 bases and J by 5 bases, leaving 13 bases between them. The TCR comes from a man in his thirties or forties in good health. The chain combines TRBV25-1 with TRBJ2-2; D not resolved. The sample was central memory CD4+ T cells from blood. CDR3 loop: CASSEGSSSTGELFF. In nucleotides, the CDR3 is TGTGCCAGCAGTGAGGGATCGTCTTCGACCGGGGAGCTGTTTTTT.